This T cell receptor beta chain originates from a study of blood T cell repertoires in COVID-19. The V and J ends lost 0 bases and 7 bases respectively, with 14 bases between them. The CDR3 has 14 amino acids. Germline V lookup: CDR1 SGDLS, CDR2 YYNGEE. Methods used by the authors: Counts of nucleated cells, estimated from reference gene primer amplification, were obtained. Some clones are missing from TCRdb's copy, which holds only in-frame ones; the method was immunoSEQ multiplex PCR. D and trimming were read from the DNA, whereas the V and J calls and clone size are those reported in that table. The sample consists of about 350,000 clones, about 90% of them appearing once.

The chain is built from TRBV9 and TRBJ2-7, with a weak D call TRBD2 (6 bases). The sequence was obtained from a woman under 40 who had been exposed to COVID-19. Sequencing input: PBMCs or T cells enriched from blood (not recorded which). The CDR3 nucleotides are TGTGCCAGCAGCGTAGGACTAGGATCCCAGGAGCAGTACTTC. It specifies CASSVGLGSQEQYF.